The clone carrying this T cell receptor beta chain was seen a handful of times. The germline gives CDR1 MDHEN, CDR2 SYDVKM. Losses at the gene ends were 8 bases for V and 2 bases for J; bases not matched to a gene: 4. This CDR3 is built from 14 residues. The sample comes from a study of low-dose radiotherapy and immunotherapy resistance in tumors. Across the whole study: Intravenous ipilimumab 1 mg/kg every six weeks was given with nivolumab 240 mg every two weeks. Aspirin 300 mg was given orally each day for four cycles from cycle 1 day 1.

Alpha and beta chains were covered, as first-strand cDNA relied on TRAV- and TRBV-specific primers. TCRs were put through approximately 21 PCR cycles of amplification with Phusion. A constant-region primer and the V-primer adapter served as the primer pair. TCRdb reprocessed the reads via MiXCR and lists one record per CDR3 protein. The table lists 9,500 to 14,000 distinct CDR3 sequences, around three fifths of them singletons, with 10% to 15% in the top ten. The donors' treatment consisted of nivolumab, ipilimumab, aspirin, low-dose cyclophosphamide and low-dose radiotherapy. The patients who were eligible all carried advanced solid tumors that lacked tumor-infiltrating lymphocytes, meaning the tumors were TIL-negative.

The rearrangement links TRBV28 to TRBJ1-5, with TRBD1 identical over 9 bases. The receptor was derived from a human donor with advanced metastatic prostate, ovarian, gallbladder or colorectal cancer (not recorded which). This table probably holds off-target reads from a library built for another chain. The CDR3 region is CASHRTGGNQPQHF. The CDR3 bases are TGTGCCAGCCACCGGACAGGGGGCAATCAGCCCCAGCATTTT.